The 17 T cell receptor beta chains below all came from one sample that was sequenced in a study of blood T cell repertoires in COVID-19. The protocol was immunoSEQ multiplex PCR, while the TCRdb copy is restricted to in-frame clones and leaves out a portion. The repertoire holds roughly 69,000 clones, approximately 87% seen once, with 4.4% in the top ten. The specimen was peripheral blood. The receptors come from a man aged 45 to 65 with active COVID-19.

V is TRBV9 and J is TRBJ1-2, with a weak D call TRBD1 (6 bases). CDR1 and CDR2 from the germline V gene are SGDLS and YYNGEE. The V end was cut by 0 bases, the J end by 2 bases, with 11 bases between. The CDR3 consists of 15 residues. This CDR3 is CASSVGGDRNYGYTF. The CDR3 region has the DNA TGTGCCAGCAGCGTAGGAGGCGACAGGAACTATGGCTACACCTTC.

The chain links TRBV5-1 to TRBJ2-1; 14 positions match TRBD2. The CDR3 spans 18 residues. The germline CDR1 and CDR2 sequences are SGHRS and YFSETQ. V shed 1 base and J 8 bases; nucleotides not matched to a gene: 11. The CDR3 here is CASSLPLTSGGAGDEQFF. Here the CDR3 DNA reads TGCGCCAGCAGCTTGCCTCTGACTAGCGGGGGGGCCGGTGATGAGCAGTTCTTC.

The chain is built from TRBV4-1 and TRBJ2-7; D unclear. V was clipped by 4 bases and J by 5 bases, with 12 bases between them. The CDR3 extends over 13 amino acids. Looked up from germline, CDR1 is MGHRA and CDR2 is YSYEKL. The CDR3 DNA reads TGCGCCAGCAGCCCCCTCGGTCTTAACGAGCAGTACTTC. Protein product: CASSPLGLNEQYF.

The chain employs TRBV7-9 and TRBJ2-2; 8 positions match TRBD2. CDR3 size: 15 residues. Germline V CDR1 and CDR2: SEHNR, FQNEAQ (reference sequence). J gave up 4 bases and V 2 bases, and 3 bases lay outside the gene matches. CDR3 in DNA: TGTGCCAGCAGCTTAACGGGGGGGTCCACCGGGGAGCTGTTTTTT. Translating it yields CASSLTGGSTGELFF.

CDR3 residues: CASSQDFTDTQYF. The CDR3 DNA reads as TGTGCCAGCAGCCAAGACTTTACAGATACGCAGTATTTT. J is TRBJ2-3 and V is TRBV3-1 (or the pseudogene TRBV3-2); D is undetermined. This CDR3 region has 13 residues. CDR1 and CDR2 from the germline V gene are LGHDT and YNNKEL (reference sequence). V was shortened by 0 bases and J by 3 bases, with 4 bases between the two germline ends.

The rearrangement joins TRBV5-6 to TRBJ2-4; 8 bases match TRBD1. V lost 4 bases, J lost 0 bases, and 3 bases stayed unmatched. CDR1 is SGHDT and CDR2 is YYEEEE in the germline V gene. The CDR3 is made up of 15 amino acids. The CDR3 nucleotides read TGTGCCAGCAGCCCCGACAGGGGAGCCAAAAACATTCAGTACTTC. Protein product: CASSPDRGAKNIQYF.

This clone has just one count. The J gene is TRBJ1-4, the V gene TRBV7-2; TRBD1 might be the D (6 bases). CDR1 and CDR2 (germline): SGHTA, FQGNSA. The V end was cut by 1 base, the J end by 8 bases, with 14 bases between. This CDR3 is built from 15 residues. This chain's CDR3 is CASSLGGQLREKLFF. CDR3 DNA sequence: TGTGCCAGCAGCTTAGGGGGACAACTTAGGGAAAAACTGTTTTTT.

This clone was seen just once. CDR3 region: CASSRQPGGSISNEQFF. CDR3 sequence (DNA): TGTGCCAGCAGCAGACAACCAGGGGGAAGCATCTCCAATGAGCAGTTCTTC. J is TRBJ2-1 and V is TRBV11-2; 7 nucleotides align to TRBD1. The CDR3 runs 17 residues. CDR1 SGHAT and CDR2 FQNNGV come from the germline V gene. The trim removed 5 bases at V and 6 bases at J, leaving 16 bases unmatched.

This chain links TRBV7-9 with TRBJ2-5; tentative D call: TRBD2 (6 bases). In germline, CDR1 is SEHNR, CDR2 FQNEAQ (reference sequence). V was cut by 4 bases and J by 9 bases, with 27 bases left in between. The CDR3 spans 17 residues. The CDR3 sequence is CASSSPLVWELGEAQYF. CDR3 sequence (DNA): TGTGCCAGCAGCTCCCCCTTGGTCTGGGAGCTTGGGGAGGCCCAGTACTTC.

The chain links TRBV15 to TRBJ2-3; 7 bases map to TRBD1. V dropped 0 bases and J dropped 7; count of bases not matched to a gene: 4. CDR3 length: 14 residues. Per germline, CDR1 LNHNV and CDR2 YYDKDF (reference sequence). This CDR3 reads CATSREGTVNTQYF. In DNA, the CDR3 is TGTGCCACCAGCAGAGAGGGGACAGTAAATACGCAGTATTTT.

The chain employs TRBV24-1 and TRBJ2-1; the match to TRBD1 covers 9 bases. Losses at the gene ends were 3 bases for V and 3 bases for J; bases not matched to a gene: 5. The length of the CDR3 is 16 residues. Germline V CDR1 and CDR2: KGHDR, SFDVKD. This CDR3 is CATSDTGTGNYNEQFF. The CDR3 DNA is TGTGCCACCAGTGATACCGGGACAGGGAACTACAATGAGCAGTTCTTC.

V and J are TRBV7-6 and TRBJ2-7, with D possibly matching TRBD1 (6 bases). Germline values: CDR1 SGHVS, CDR2 FNYEAQ. The CDR3 totals 15 residues. The V gene lost 1 base and the J gene lost 1 base, with 11 bases spanning the gap. CDR3 sequence reads: CASSLGQGISYEQYF. CDR3 DNA sequence: TGTGCCAGCAGCTTAGGTCAGGGGATTTCCTACGAGCAGTACTTC.

This rearrangement joins TRBV3-1 (or the pseudogene TRBV3-2) to TRBJ2-5, with 12 bases matching TRBD2. This CDR3 is 17 amino acids long. Germline CDR1 LGHDT, CDR2 YNNKEL (reference sequence). V trimming: 1 base; J trimming: 3 bases; junction bases outside the gene matches: 6. The DNA for the CDR3 is TGTGCCAGCAGCCAAGCTAGCGGGAGGGGTTGGAAAGAGACCCAGTACTTC. It yields the protein CASSQASGRGWKETQYF.

The chain carries TRBV7-2 and TRBJ1-1; D remains ambiguous. Trimming pared 2 bases from V and 0 bases from J, leaving 13 bases between. The CDR3 has 16 residues. Germline lookup yields CDR1 SGHTA and CDR2 FQGNSA. In nucleotides, the CDR3 is TGTGCCAGCAGCTTACACGGGATCCAATTGAACACTGAAGCTTTCTTT. Translating gives CASSLHGIQLNTEAFF.

This clone was picked up a small number of times. The chain is built from TRBV3-1 (or the pseudogene TRBV3-2) and TRBJ1-2; D unresolved. This CDR3 is 10 amino acids long. Germline CDR1 reads LGHDT; CDR2 reads YNNKEL (reference sequence). V was pared by 5 bases and J by 8 bases, with 6 bases between. The CDR3 spells CASSVEGYTF. CDR3 in DNA: TGTGCCAGCAGCGTGGAGGGCTACACCTTC.

V and J are TRBV7-9 and TRBJ2-7, with 8 positions matching TRBD2. Germline V gives CDR1 SEHNR, CDR2 FQNEAQ (reference sequence). The CDR3 length is 14 residues. The ends lost 1 base at V and 6 bases at J; junction bases unmatched: 5. CDR3 DNA: TGTGCCAGCAGCTTAGTGGCGGGAGGAGGCGAGCAGTACTTC. It specifies CASSLVAGGGEQYF.

This sequence joins TRBV9 and TRBJ2-1; 7 bases are shared with TRBD1. After removal of 0 bases from V and 6 bases from J, the junction contained 6 bases not matched to a gene. The CDR3 runs 15 residues. CDR1 is SGDLS, CDR2 YYNGEE, per germline. CDR3 in amino acids: CASSVEGAGVNEQFF. The DNA of the CDR3 is TGTGCCAGCAGCGTAGAGGGGGCAGGGGTCAATGAGCAGTTCTTC.